This TCR beta chain is drawn from a study of blood T cell repertoires in COVID-19. The trim removed 7 bases at V and 2 bases at J, leaving 9 bases unmatched. CDR3 size: 15 residues. Looked up from germline, CDR1 is MNHEY and CDR2 is SVGAGI. Generated by immunoSEQ multiplex PCR, the TCRdb table keeps only in-frame clones and is missing some. Among a few hundred thousand clones listed, 85% to 90% were seen once. This receptor was taken from a man aged 18-30 years who had recovered from COVID-19. Sequences were obtained from PBMCs or T cells enriched from blood (not recorded which). The chain is built from TRBV6-5 and TRBJ2-3; 7 nucleotides agree with TRBD2. The CDR3 region is CASTLLASDTDTQYF. The CDR3 region has the DNA TGTGCCAGCACCTTACTAGCGTCGGACACAGATACGCAGTATTTT.